This T cell receptor (beta chain) appears in the sequencing data of a study of early T cells in non-severe SARS-CoV-2 infection. About the research overall: Chains from this unsorted whole-blood bulk RNA could not be paired.

V was shortened by 2 bases and J by 6 bases, with 13 bases between the two germline ends. Germline CDR1 is MNHEY and CDR2 is SVGEGT. This CDR3 has 15 residues. Each single cDNA molecule received a unique molecular identifier. MiXCR, applied by TCRdb to the 5' RACE reads, yields one record per CDR3 protein. The table has 75,000 to 100,000 distinct CDR3 sequences, approximately 14% seen once. This clonotype was detected ten times or more. Its antigen is as yet unknown. Study outcomes and limitations: VDJdb matching favored anti-spike CD8 responses, missing private and CD4 specificities.

The sample taken for sequencing was whole blood. J is TRBJ1-4 and V is TRBV6-2 or TRBV6-3, with D hard to call. The receptor comes from an adult who was a healthcare worker with PCR-confirmed SARS-CoV-2 infection or an uninfected control (not recorded which). The CDR3 nucleotides are TGTGCCAGCAGTTACGCCCGGGCTGGGGATGAAAAACTGTTTTTT. Residues: CASSYARAGDEKLFF.